This T cell receptor (beta chain) was found in a study of control samples from healthy donors and cancer patients. The CDR3 is made up of 14 amino acids. Trimming left V 6 bases short and J 1 base short, with 9 bases between. The V gene's germline CDR1 is SNHLY and CDR2 FYNNEI. Repertoires were generated with immunoSEQ multiplex PCR, while TCRdb's copy carries only in-frame clones and drops some. The sample has about 100,000 clones; roughly 90% are singletons. The rearrangement links TRBV2 to TRBJ1-4; D remains ambiguous. The origin of this receptor is a man aged 25 to 40 in good health. The sample comprised blood. The CDR3, as DNA: TGTGCCAGCAGGATGGGAGTAACTAATGAAAAACTGTTTTTT. Its protein product is CASRMGVTNEKLFF.